This TCR beta chain came from a study of T cells after yellow fever vaccination. General study points: Compared with primary, the secondary response was weaker and peaked at day 5, not 15. After the booster, 95% to 98% of CD4 and roughly nine tenths of CD8 primary-response clones were re-detected.

Universal primer sites and UMIs were introduced during 5'RACE template-switching synthesis of TCR cDNA. TCRdb fed the 5' RACE reads into MiXCR, producing one record per CDR3 protein. The sample contains about 320,000 distinct CDR3 sequences, under 15% of which appear only once. Between the trimmed V and J ends, which lost 0 bases and 0 bases, there was a span of 9 bases. CDR3 length: 16 residues. The germline CDR1 and CDR2 sequences are LNHNV and YYDKDF (reference sequence). This clonotype was found many times. The target antigen is unknown. Here the sequenced sample was CD4+ T cells sorted from PBMCs, taken 15 days after the yellow fever booster vaccination. The chain combines TRBV15 with TRBJ1-5; D remains unclear. The clonotype originates from a man between 18 and 35 years old who received the YFV17D yellow fever vaccine. Here the CDR3 reads CATSRDRAYSNQPQHF. The CDR3 DNA sequence: TGTGCCACCAGCAGAGATCGAGCCTATAGCAATCAGCCCCAGCATTTT.